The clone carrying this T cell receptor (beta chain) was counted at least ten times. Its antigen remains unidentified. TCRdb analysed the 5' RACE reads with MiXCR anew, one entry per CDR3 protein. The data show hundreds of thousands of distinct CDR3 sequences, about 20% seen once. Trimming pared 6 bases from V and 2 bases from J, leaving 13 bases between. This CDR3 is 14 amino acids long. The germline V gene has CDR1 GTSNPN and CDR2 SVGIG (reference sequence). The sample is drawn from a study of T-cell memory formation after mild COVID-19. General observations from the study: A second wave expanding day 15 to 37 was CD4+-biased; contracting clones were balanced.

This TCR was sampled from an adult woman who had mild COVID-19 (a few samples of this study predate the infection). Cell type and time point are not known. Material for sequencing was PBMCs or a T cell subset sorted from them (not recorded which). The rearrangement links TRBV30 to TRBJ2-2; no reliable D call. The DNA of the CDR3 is TGTGCCTGCTCCCCGCCAGCTAACACCGGGGAGCTGTTTTTT. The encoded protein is CACSPPANTGELFF.